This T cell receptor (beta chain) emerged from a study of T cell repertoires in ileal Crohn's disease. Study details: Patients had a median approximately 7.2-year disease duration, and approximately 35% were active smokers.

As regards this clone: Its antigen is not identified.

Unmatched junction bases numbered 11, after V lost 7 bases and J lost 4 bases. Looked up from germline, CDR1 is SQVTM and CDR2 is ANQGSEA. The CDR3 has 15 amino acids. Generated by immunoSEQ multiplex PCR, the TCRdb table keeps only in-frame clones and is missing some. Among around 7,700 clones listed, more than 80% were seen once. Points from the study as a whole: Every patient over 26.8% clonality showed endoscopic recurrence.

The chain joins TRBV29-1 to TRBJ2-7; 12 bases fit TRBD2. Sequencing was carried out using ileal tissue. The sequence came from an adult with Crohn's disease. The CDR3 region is CSARELAGGEYEQYF. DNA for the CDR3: TGCAGCGCTCGGGAACTAGCGGGAGGAGAGTACGAGCAGTACTTC.